This T cell receptor beta chain was captured by sequencing in a study of blood T cell repertoires in COVID-19. Regarding this clone: Other DNA sequences in this specimen translate into the identical CDR3.

The protocol was immunoSEQ multiplex PCR, while the TCRdb copy is restricted to in-frame clones and leaves out a portion. This sample carries a few hundred thousand clones, approximately 82% of them seen once, and the ten largest clones take around 1.5%. The CDR3 is 13 amino acids. The germline V gene encodes CDR1 LGHNA and CDR2 YSLEER. V shed 0 bases and J shed 3 bases, with 3 bases lying between them. The material sequenced was peripheral blood. The rearrangement joins TRBV4-3 to TRBJ2-1; D is unresolved. This receptor was obtained from a woman in her thirties or forties who had recovered from COVID-19. The CDR3 here is CASSQDYYNEQFF. The CDR3 bases are TGCGCCAGCAGCCAAGACTACTACAATGAGCAGTTCTTC.